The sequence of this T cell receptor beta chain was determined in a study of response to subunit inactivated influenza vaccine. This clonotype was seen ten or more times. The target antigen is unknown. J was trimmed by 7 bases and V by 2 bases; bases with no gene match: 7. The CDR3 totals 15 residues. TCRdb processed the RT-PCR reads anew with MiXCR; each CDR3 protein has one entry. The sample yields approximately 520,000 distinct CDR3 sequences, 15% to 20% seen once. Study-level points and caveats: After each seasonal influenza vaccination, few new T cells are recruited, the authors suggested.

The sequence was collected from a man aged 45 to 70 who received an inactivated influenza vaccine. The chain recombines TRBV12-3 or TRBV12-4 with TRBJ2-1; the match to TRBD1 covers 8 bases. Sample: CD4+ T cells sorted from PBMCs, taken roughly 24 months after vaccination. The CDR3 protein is CASSLLGQGKNEQFF. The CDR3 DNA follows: TGTGCCAGCAGTTTATTAGGACAGGGTAAAAATGAGCAGTTCTTC.